The 2 T cell receptor beta chains in this list originate from one sample, sequenced in a study of T-cell reconstitution after alpha-beta-depleted transplantation in children. Unique molecular identifiers were incorporated when the TCRbeta library was constructed. TCRdb used MiXCR to reprocess the PCR reads, holding one entry per CDR3 protein. The sample lists about 98,000 distinct CDR3 sequences; 7.5% to 9% were seen once. Sequences were derived from PBMCs, sampled before TCRalphabeta/CD19-depleted stem cell transplant. Receptors were obtained from a boy aged 2 to 9 with acute lymphoblastic leukemia, due to receive a stem cell transplant.

This clonotype was recorded at least ten times. The chain is built from TRBV9 and TRBJ2-1; 7 nucleotides line up with TRBD1. The V segment lost 4 bases and the J segment 4 bases; nucleotides outside the gene matches: 8. The CDR3 sequence is 15 residues long. The V gene's germline CDR1 is SGDLS and CDR2 YYNGEE. The chain's CDR3 is CASSTGVIGYNEQFF. The DNA for the CDR3 is TGTGCCAGCAGCACAGGGGTGATAGGGTACAATGAGCAGTTCTTC.

In its sample, this clonotype was seen many times. The chain recombines TRBV3-1 with TRBJ2-1; the D is unclear. The CDR3 runs to 13 residues. The germline V and J ends were trimmed by 2 bases and 8 bases, with 10 bases remaining between them. CDR1 is LGHDT and CDR2 is YNNKEL in the germline V gene (reference sequence). CDR3 loop: CASSQPNRDEQFF. The DNA of the CDR3 is TGTGCCAGCAGCCAACCAAACCGCGATGAGCAGTTCTTC.